The source of this TCR beta chain is a study of cytomegalovirus exposure and HLA in healthy donors. Notes on the study in general: Rarity marked most TCR sequences, yet some public TCRs occurred in many donors. What TCR beta sequences reportedly achieved was accurate prediction of HLA-A and HLA-B alleles in most subjects.

Of note for this clone: Its antigen is undetermined.

PCR amplification relied on 60 Vbeta primers (plus 13 Jbeta primers). Per the original data handling: In a later analysis, the count reached 74 million or so unique TCR beta chains, with roughly 9.9 million shared. Produced via immunoSEQ multiplex PCR; TCRdb's table is partial and in-frame only. The V and J calls and clone size come from that table; D and trimming were worked out from the DNA. This table holds around 170,000 clones, roughly three quarters found once. V lost 2 bases and J lost 7; bases outside the gene matches: 12. Germline V gives CDR1 LGHNA, CDR2 YSLEER. The CDR3 is made up of 16 amino acids.

The receptor comes from a woman between 35 and 50 years old in good health and CMV-seropositive. V is TRBV4-3 and J is TRBJ1-2; 8 bases are a match to TRBD1. The sequencing sample was made of PBMCs. The CDR3 loop is CASSQYGTGESGGYTF. The DNA for the CDR3 is TGCGCCAGCAGCCAATATGGGACAGGAGAGTCGGGTGGCTACACCTTC.